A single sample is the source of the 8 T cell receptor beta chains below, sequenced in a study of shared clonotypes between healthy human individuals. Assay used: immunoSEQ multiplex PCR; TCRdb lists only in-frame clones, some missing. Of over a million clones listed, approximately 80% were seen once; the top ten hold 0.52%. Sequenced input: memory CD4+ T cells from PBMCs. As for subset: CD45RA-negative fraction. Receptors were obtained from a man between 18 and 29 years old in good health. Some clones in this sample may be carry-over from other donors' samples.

The CDR3 nucleotides are TGTGCCAGCAGCTTAGATCTAGTCCAGTACTTC. As protein: CASSLDLVQYF. The rearrangement joins TRBV11-2 to TRBJ2-5; D gene unclear. The length of the CDR3 is 11 residues. Germline CDR1 SGHAT, CDR2 FQNNGV. Trimming removed 0 bases from V and 10 bases from J, with 6 bases in between.

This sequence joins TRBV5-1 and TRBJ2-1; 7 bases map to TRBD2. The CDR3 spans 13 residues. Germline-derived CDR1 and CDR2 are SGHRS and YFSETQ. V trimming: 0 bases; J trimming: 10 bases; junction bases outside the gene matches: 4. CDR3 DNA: TGCGCCAGCAGCTTGGTAACTAGCGCCGAGCAGTTCTTC. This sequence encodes CASSLVTSAEQFF.

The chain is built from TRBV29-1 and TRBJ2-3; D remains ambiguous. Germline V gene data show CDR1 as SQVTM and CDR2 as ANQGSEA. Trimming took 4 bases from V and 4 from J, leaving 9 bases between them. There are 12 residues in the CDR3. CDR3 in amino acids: CSVGGIADTQYF. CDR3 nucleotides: TGCAGCGTTGGGGGTATCGCAGATACGCAGTATTTT.

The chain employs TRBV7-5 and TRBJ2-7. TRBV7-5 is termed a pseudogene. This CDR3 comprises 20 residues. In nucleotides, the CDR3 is TGTGTCAGAAGCTTAGCTAGAACAGGGAAATTGGAGGGGATCTCCTACGAGCAGTACTTC. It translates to CVRSLARTGKLEGISYEQYF.

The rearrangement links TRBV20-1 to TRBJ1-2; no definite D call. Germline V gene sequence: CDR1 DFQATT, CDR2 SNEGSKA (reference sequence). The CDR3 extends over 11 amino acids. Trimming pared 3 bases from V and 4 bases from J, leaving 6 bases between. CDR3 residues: CSASDPYGYTF. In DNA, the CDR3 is TGCAGTGCTAGCGACCCCTATGGCTACACCTTC.

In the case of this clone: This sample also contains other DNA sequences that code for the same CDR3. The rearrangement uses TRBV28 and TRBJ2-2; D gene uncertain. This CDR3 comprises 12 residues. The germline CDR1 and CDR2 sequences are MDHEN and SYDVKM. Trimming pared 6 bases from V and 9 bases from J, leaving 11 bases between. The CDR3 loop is CASSFSPRELFF. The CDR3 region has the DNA TGTGCCAGCAGCTTTTCCCCAAGGGAGCTGTTTTTT.

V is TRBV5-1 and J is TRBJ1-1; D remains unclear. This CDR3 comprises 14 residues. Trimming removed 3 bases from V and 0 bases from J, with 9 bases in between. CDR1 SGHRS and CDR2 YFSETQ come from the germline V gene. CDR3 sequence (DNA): TGCGCCAGCAGCTCGGGCAGACTGAACACTGAAGCTTTCTTT. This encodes CASSSGRLNTEAFF.

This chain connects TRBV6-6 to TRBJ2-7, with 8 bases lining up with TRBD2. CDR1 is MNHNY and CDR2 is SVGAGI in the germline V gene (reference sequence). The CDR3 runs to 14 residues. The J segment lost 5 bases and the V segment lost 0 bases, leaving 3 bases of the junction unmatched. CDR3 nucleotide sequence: TGTGCCAGCAGTTACTCGAGCGGGAGCCACGAGCAGTACTTC. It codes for CASSYSSGSHEQYF.